The TCR beta chain described here comes from a study of T-cell reconstitution after alpha-beta-depleted transplantation in children. General study results and limits: Several hundred expanded graft clones reportedly gave rise to the alpha-beta T cells present about two months after transplant. Surviving recipient T cells and intrathymic progenitors accounted for some patients' high TCRbeta diversity at day 60. T-cell numbers and diversity, one year after transplant, stemmed largely from T cells that were newly produced.

About this clonotype itself: The antigen remains unidentified.

Unique molecular identifiers featured in how the TCRbeta library was prepared. TCRdb itself ran the PCR reads through MiXCR, one entry per CDR3 protein. Of 700,000 to 850,000 distinct CDR3 sequences listed, roughly 15% are singletons. Germline CDR1 is SGHRS and CDR2 is YFSETQ. Trimming pared 4 bases from V and 10 bases from J, leaving 20 bases between. The CDR3 is 14 amino acids. Material: PBMCs, mostly from graft donor cells, obtained 360 days after TCRalphabeta/CD19-depleted stem cell transplant. The gene calls are TRBV5-1 and TRBJ1-1, with D maybe TRBD1 (5 bases). This TCR was sampled from a male patient younger than 18 who had a stem cell transplant for acute lymphoblastic leukemia, so the T cells may come from the graft donor. In DNA form, the CDR3 reads TGCGCCAGCAGCCCCGGGGGGGAGAGGAGGTCAGCTTTCTTT. Translation gives CASSPGGERRSAFF.